The clone carrying this TCR beta chain was found a few times. Its antigen is currently unknown. The sample is drawn from a study of T cells in Graves' hyperthyroidism and ophthalmopathy. In germline, CDR1 is KGHDR, CDR2 SFDVKD. V lost 1 base, J lost 5 bases, and 7 bases stayed unmatched. This CDR3 spans 17 amino acids. It was RNA transcripts that yielded the amplified TCR beta CDR3 regions. During a first-round RT-PCR of the TCR CDR3, the HTBI primer set was used. From the multiplex PCR reads, TCRdb called clonotypes with MiXCR, one entry per CDR3 protein. The sample consists of 700,000 or so distinct CDR3 sequences, roughly 14% of them appearing once. The study's findings and limits: Model output signaled ophthalmopathy a median 6.5 months ahead of onset. Patients with ophthalmopathy were separated from those with stable hyperthyroidism by a 13 V-J model.

Orbital computed tomography, thyroid ultrasound, serum thyroxine and TRAb, and clinical symptoms together informed the diagnoses. The sample was blood. The origin of this receptor is a woman aged 45 to 65 with Graves' ophthalmopathy. The chain is built from TRBV24-1 and TRBJ2-2; 9 positions match TRBD2. The CDR3 reads CATSDFGGRDGTGELFF. CDR3 DNA sequence: TGTGCCACCAGTGATTTCGGCGGGAGGGATGGGACCGGGGAGCTGTTTTTT.